One TCR beta chain is described in this entry. In this sample, this clonotype turned up a few times. Its antigen is currently not known. Base qualities were left out, and no much larger clone turns up one base away. Ficoll-Paque density gradient centrifugation was the method used to isolate PBMCs. The germline V gene sets CDR1 to MNHEY and CDR2 to SVGEGT. V gives up 6 bases and J gives up 8 bases, and the segment between their germline ends measures 14 bases. The CDR3 sequence holds 13 residues, the cysteine and phenylalanine included. Here the CDR3 DNA is all that survives: 39 bases in frame from base 1. The data are from a study of T-cell memory formation after mild COVID-19 (dated by TCRdb to about 2021). Regarding the complete study: TCR sequence clusters from the two donors were found to be largely donor specific. In a couple of donors, T-cell clones that expanded and contracted after mild COVID-19 were tracked by sequencing TCRalpha and TCRbeta repertoires over time. Two young, previously healthy adult volunteers made up the cohort, one male and one female. Overall results and qualifications from the work: SARS-CoV-2 specificity was not confirmed for the second-wave clones peaking on day 37. Some responding clones were detected in pre-infection memory, suggesting pre-existing cross-reactive memory T cells joined the SARS-CoV-2 response. The study included only a couple of mild cases, and larger cohorts that include severe cases with pre-infection samples were judged to be necessary. Contracting CD4+ clones turned up mainly in the CM and EM memory subsets, whereas EMRA was where CD8+ clones were enriched. Clones contracting from day 15 to 85 had balanced CD4/CD8 phenotypes, while a second wave expanding from day 15 to 37 was biased towards CD4+.

TCRdb lists the instrument as Illumina NovaSeq 6000. cDNA libraries for TCRalpha and TCRbeta were prepared by 5'RACE using constant-segment primers, with sample barcodes and unique molecular identifiers added. RNA was extracted from every sample with Trizol reagent. Libraries were amplified in two PCR steps, with a second sample barcode and Illumina TruSeq adapters added in the second step. Sequencing of the libraries was done on an Illumina NovaSeq, producing 2 x 150 bp paired-end reads. As for the authors' bioinformatics: Demultiplexing of reads and collapsing into UMI-guided consensus sequences were performed with migec v1.2.7. With mixcr v2.1.11, UMI consensuses were aligned to TRA and TRB V and J templates and assembled into clonotypes. Expanded or contracted clonotypes were those called significant by both edgeR and NoisET, with noise models trained on biological replicates. For edgeR calls, the cutoffs were a false discovery rate-adjusted p below 0.01 and a log2 fold-change threshold of 1. As an exploratory analysis of dynamics, max-normalized trajectories of the 1000 most abundant clonotypes were examined with PCA combined with hierarchical clustering. Separately sequenced CD4+ and CD8+ repertoires were used to assign a CD4 or CD8 phenotype to each responding clone. TCRdb took the public reads, trimmed them with fastp at Q25, ran MiXCR for clone calling and kept in-frame beta chains. Rows merge per CDR3 protein into single entries with the most common DNA and genes. What appears here as the V and J calls and clone size reflects TCRdb's work, not the paper's. The sample data list 400,000 to 500,000 distinct CDR3 sequences, and around 17% of these were observed just once. Together, the top ten hold 20% to 25% of the sample.

This sequence uses TRBV6-2 or TRBV6-3 and TRBJ2-1; tentative D gene TRBD1, with 6 bases matching. Material for sequencing was PBMCs or a T cell subset sorted from them (not recorded which). This clonotype was obtained from a man in his late teens or twenties who had mild COVID-19 (a few samples of this study predate the infection). The sample titles of this study are shuffled in the database, so cell type and time point are left out; the donor was told from shared clones. The DNA is TGTGCCAGCAGCTTAACAGGGAAGGATGAGCAGTTCTTC. It is translated as CASSLTGKDEQFF.